This TCR beta chain originates from a study of control samples from healthy donors and cancer patients. Assay used: immunoSEQ multiplex PCR; TCRdb lists only in-frame clones, some missing. The table shows around 140,000 clones, with 75% to 95% occurring only once. V gave up 6 bases and J gave up 6 bases; unmatched junction bases: 9. Germline V gene lookup returns CDR1 ENHRY and CDR2 SYGVKD. There are 15 residues in the CDR3. This sequence was found in a man aged 25 to 40 in good health. Specimen: blood. The chain combines TRBV10-3 with TRBJ2-3; 10 nucleotides agree with TRBD1. Written as DNA, the CDR3 is TGTGCCATCAGCGACACGCCGGGACAGGGGGATACGCAGTATTTT. It translates to CAISDTPGQGDTQYF.